This is a list of T cell receptor beta chains from one sample in a study of breast tumors, draining lymph nodes, adjacent tissues. TCRdb re-called the multiplex PCR reads with MiXCR, one entry per CDR3 protein. Among some 83,000 distinct CDR3 sequences, about 20% were seen once, and the ten largest hold 2.4%. The specimen sequenced was axillary lymph node tissue. These receptors originate from a female donor with breast cancer. Some clones in this sample may be carry-over from other donors' samples. CDR3s include the opening cysteine and the closing phenylalanine or tryptophan. D genes are given only for firm matches. A clone size is listed for some rows: how often the clone was seen (once, few, many), or a class if it is expanded.

CASSFFIGTNQETQYF	TGTGCCAGCAGTTTTTTTATCGGCACCAACCAAGAGACCCAGTACTTC	TRBV12-3/TRBV12-4	TRBJ2-5	-	many
CASRGGSTDTQYF	TGCGCCAGCAGGGGCGGGAGCACAGATACGCAGTATTTT	TRBV5-1	TRBJ2-3	-	many
CSAYGQGFYEQYF	TGCAGTGCCTACGGACAGGGTTTCTACGAGCAGTACTTC	TRBV20-1	TRBJ2-7	TRBD1	many
CASSLAPGGAQEKLFF	TGTGCCAGCAGCTTAGCGCCCGGGGGCGCACAGGAAAAACTGTTTTTT	TRBV7-6	TRBJ1-4	-	many
CASSLRGERNTIYF	TGTGCCAGCAGCTTACGAGGAGAAAGAAACACCATATATTTT	TRBV11-2	TRBJ1-3	-	many
CASSQRDSYNEQFF	TGCGCCAGCAGCCAACGGGACAGCTACAATGAGCAGTTCTTC	TRBV4-3	TRBJ2-1	TRBD1	many
CSAPQSGGNEQYF	TGCAGTGCCCCCCAGTCGGGGGGAAACGAGCAGTACTTC	TRBV20-1	TRBJ2-7	TRBD2	many
CASTQEAGTDTQYF	TGTGCCAGCACGCAGGAGGCGGGCACAGATACGCAGTATTTT	TRBV25-1	TRBJ2-3	-	many
CATSRDRRGEKLFF	TGTGCCACCAGCAGAGATCGGAGGGGGGAAAAACTGTTTTTT	TRBV15	TRBJ1-4	-	many
CAWSLQTQYF	TGTGCCTGGAGCCTCCAGACCCAGTACTTC	TRBV30	TRBJ2-5	-	-
CASSETAGTGHGYTF	TGTGCCAGCAGTGAAACCGCCGGGACCGGGCATGGCTACACCTTC	TRBV27	TRBJ1-2	-	many
CASSPGTEETQYF	TGTGCCAGCAGTCCCGGGACGGAAGAGACCCAGTACTTC	TRBV6-1	TRBJ2-5	-	many
CAWNSGRREKLFF	TGTGCCTGGAACTCGGGGCGTCGGGAAAAACTGTTTTTT	TRBV30	TRBJ1-4	-	-
CSVQTGSSYEQYF	TGCAGCGTTCAAACAGGGAGCTCCTACGAGCAGTACTTC	TRBV29-1	TRBJ2-7	-	many
CASSWGTSGRGEGTGELFF	TGTGCCAGCAGCTGGGGGACTAGCGGGAGAGGGGAGGGCACCGGGGAGCTGTTTTTT	TRBV6-2/TRBV6-3	TRBJ2-2	TRBD2	few
CASSIWAFGQGRTGELFF	TGTGCCAGTAGTATTTGGGCCTTTGGACAGGGGAGGACCGGGGAGCTGTTTTTT	TRBV19	TRBJ2-2	TRBD1	many
CASSLAGLAGVNEQFF	TGTGCCAGCAGCTTAGCTGGACTAGCGGGAGTAAATGAGCAGTTCTTC	TRBV13	TRBJ2-1	TRBD2	many
CASSPRTGGSQPQHF	TGTGCCAGCAGTCCGCGGACAGGGGGAAGTCAGCCCCAGCATTTT	TRBV28	TRBJ1-5	TRBD1	-
CASSWGGRTYEQYF	TGTGCCAGCAGCTGGGGGGGCAGGACCTACGAGCAGTACTTC	TRBV7-2	TRBJ2-7	-	many
CASSPVLTSGSLDEQCF	TGCGCCAGCAGCCCTGTTCTTACTAGCGGGAGTTTGGACGAGCAGTGCTTC	TRBV5-1	TRBJ2-7	TRBD2	many
CSASGPNADTQYF	TGCAGTGCCTCGGGTCCTAACGCAGATACGCAGTATTTT	TRBV20-1	TRBJ2-3	-	many
CASSRTGGSEKLFF	TGTGCCAGCAGTCGAACAGGGGGTAGTGAAAAACTGTTTTTT	TRBV5-6	TRBJ1-4	TRBD1	many
CASSLNRAGEKLFF	TGTGCCAGCAGCCTAAACAGGGCTGGTGAAAAACTGTTTTTT	TRBV7-2	TRBJ1-4	-	many
CASSRQEMNTEAFF	TGTGCCAGCAGTCGACAGGAAATGAACACTGAAGCTTTCTTT	TRBV6-2/TRBV6-3	TRBJ1-1	-	-
CASSLDPAGANNEQFF	TGCGCCAGCAGCTTGGATCCAGCGGGAGCAAATAATGAGCAGTTCTTC	TRBV5-1	TRBJ2-1	TRBD2	many
CASSFRQNTGELFF	TGTGCCAGCAGCTTTAGACAGAACACCGGGGAGCTGTTTTTT	TRBV5-6	TRBJ2-2	-	many
CASSLGGRLNTGELFF	TGTGCCAGCAGCTTAGGCGGGAGGCTTAACACCGGGGAGCTGTTTTTT	TRBV11-3	TRBJ2-2	TRBD2	many
CASSLIGSSYEQYF	TGTGCCAGCAGCTTAATCGGCAGCTCCTACGAGCAGTACTTC	TRBV7-2	TRBJ2-7	-	many
CASSLYRETEQYF	TGTGCCAGCAGCTTATATCGGGAGACCGAGCAGTACTTC	TRBV7-3	TRBJ2-7	-	many
CASEGQPYTGELFF	TGCGCCAGCGAGGGACAGCCCTACACCGGGGAGCTGTTTTTT	TRBV5-1	TRBJ2-2	TRBD1	many
CASSITYNQPQHF	TGTGCCAGTAGTATAACCTACAATCAGCCCCAGCATTTT	TRBV19	TRBJ1-5	-	many
CASSTLGTGGLHQPQHF	TGTGCCAGTAGTACTCTCGGGACAGGGGGCCTCCATCAGCCCCAGCATTTT	TRBV19	TRBJ1-5	TRBD1	many
CASSLKPGMDSPLHF	TGTGCCAGCAGCTTAAAGCCGGGTATGGATTCACCCCTCCACTTT	TRBV11-2	TRBJ1-6	-	many
CASSQESETQYF	TGTGCCAGCAGCCAAGAGTCAGAGACCCAGTACTTC	TRBV3-1	TRBJ2-5	-	many
CASRRDGIPTNEQFF	TGCGCCAGCAGACGGGACGGAATCCCGACTAATGAGCAGTTCTTC	TRBV10-2	TRBJ2-1	-	many
CSARGTSGWSSTDTQYF	TGCAGTGCTAGGGGGACTAGCGGGTGGTCTAGCACAGATACGCAGTATTTT	TRBV20-1	TRBJ2-3	TRBD2	many
CASSYSRQQETQYF	TGTGCCAGCAGTTACTCGAGGCAGCAAGAGACCCAGTACTTC	TRBV6-2/TRBV6-3	TRBJ2-5	-	many
CASSRDLGGHNGEKLFF	TGTGCCAGCAGTCGGGATTTGGGGGGCCATAACGGGGAAAAACTGTTTTTT	TRBV28	TRBJ1-4	-	few
CASSFSHRLAGIYEQYF	TGTGCCAGCAGTTTCTCACACAGACTAGCGGGAATATACGAGCAGTACTTC	TRBV6-2/TRBV6-3	TRBJ2-7	TRBD2	many
CASSLSGAGYTF	TGTGCCAGCAGTCTCTCAGGGGCGGGCTACACCTTC	TRBV28	TRBJ1-2	-	few
CASSNRPRASSEQYF	TGTGCCAGCAGTAACCGGCCCCGGGCTTCATCCGAGCAGTACTTC	TRBV25-1	TRBJ2-7	-	many
CASSLGEGNEQYF	TGTGCTAGCAGCTTAGGGGAGGGCAACGAGCAGTACTTC	TRBV7-7	TRBJ2-7	TRBD2	many
CAIHDRVYGYTF	TGTGCCATCCACGACCGGGTGTATGGCTACACCTTC	TRBV27	TRBJ1-2	-	many
CASSPSTSGRSYEQYF	TGTGCCAGCAGCCCCTCGACTAGCGGGAGGTCCTACGAGCAGTACTTC	TRBV7-6	TRBJ2-7	TRBD2	many
CSPRGGSGAYNEQFF	TGCAGTCCCCGGGGAGGTAGCGGGGCCTACAATGAGCAGTTCTTC	TRBV20-1	TRBJ2-1	TRBD2	many
CASSWTQGNTEAFF	TGCGCCAGCAGCTGGACACAGGGTAACACTGAAGCTTTCTTT	TRBV5-1	TRBJ1-1	-	-
CSARDLGYVEDTQYF	TGCAGTGCTAGAGATTTAGGGTACGTAGAAGATACGCAGTATTTT	TRBV20-1	TRBJ2-3	-	many
CASSLGGPRGTEAFF	TGTGCCAGCAGCTTGGGAGGGCCGAGGGGGACTGAAGCTTTCTTT	TRBV5-4	TRBJ1-1	-	-
CASSVGLGRVNEQFF	TGTGCCAGCAGCGTAGGCCTAGGGAGGGTCAATGAGCAGTTCTTC	TRBV9	TRBJ2-1	TRBD2	many
CASSGRSASSTDTQYF	TGTGCCAGTAGTGGCCGTAGCGCCTCGTCCACAGATACGCAGTATTTT	TRBV19	TRBJ2-3	-	many
CASSYIPGARTDTQYF	TGTGCCAGCAGTTATATTCCGGGGGCCCGCACAGATACGCAGTATTTT	TRBV6-2/TRBV6-3	TRBJ2-3	-	many
CASSIQSPGNTIYF	TGTGCCAGCAGCATACAGTCACCAGGAAACACCATATATTTT	TRBV7-9	TRBJ1-3	-	many
CASSPRQGRTNEKLFF	TGTGCCAGCAGCCCCAGACAGGGGAGAACTAATGAAAAACTGTTTTTT	TRBV3-1	TRBJ1-4	TRBD1	-
CASSYSSGNNQPQHF	TGTGCCAGCAGTTACTCGTCAGGGAATAATCAGCCCCAGCATTTT	TRBV6-5	TRBJ1-5	-	many